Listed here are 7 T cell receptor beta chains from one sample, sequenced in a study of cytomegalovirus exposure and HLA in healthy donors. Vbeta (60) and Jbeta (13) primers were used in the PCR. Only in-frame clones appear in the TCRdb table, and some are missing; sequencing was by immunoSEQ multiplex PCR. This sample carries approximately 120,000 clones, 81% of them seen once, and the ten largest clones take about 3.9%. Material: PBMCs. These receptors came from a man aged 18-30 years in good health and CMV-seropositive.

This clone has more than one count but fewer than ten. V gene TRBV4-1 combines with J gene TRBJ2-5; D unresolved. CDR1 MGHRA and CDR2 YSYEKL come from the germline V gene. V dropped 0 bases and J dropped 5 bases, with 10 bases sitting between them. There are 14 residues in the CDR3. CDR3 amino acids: CASSQDLVVETQYF. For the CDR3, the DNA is TGCGCCAGCAGCCAAGATCTGGTAGTCGAGACCCAGTACTTC.

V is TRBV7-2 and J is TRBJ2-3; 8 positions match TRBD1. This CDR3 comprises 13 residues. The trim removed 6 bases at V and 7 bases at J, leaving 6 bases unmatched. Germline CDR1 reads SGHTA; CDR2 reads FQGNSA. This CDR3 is CASSPDRVNTQYF. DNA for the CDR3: TGTGCCAGCAGTCCGGACAGGGTAAATACGCAGTATTTT. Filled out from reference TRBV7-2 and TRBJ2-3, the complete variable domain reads GAGVSQSPSNKVTEKGKDVELRCDPISGHTALYWYRQSLGQGLEFLIYFQGNSAPDKSGLPSDRFSAERTGGSVSTLTIQRTQQEDSAVYLCASSPDRVNTQYFGPGTRLTVL.

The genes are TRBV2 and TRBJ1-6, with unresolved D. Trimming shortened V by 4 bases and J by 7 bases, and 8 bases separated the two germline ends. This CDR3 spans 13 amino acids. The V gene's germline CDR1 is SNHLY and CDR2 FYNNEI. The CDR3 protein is CASSVTGNSPLHF. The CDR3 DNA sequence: TGTGCCAGCAGTGTGACGGGGAATTCACCCCTCCACTTT.

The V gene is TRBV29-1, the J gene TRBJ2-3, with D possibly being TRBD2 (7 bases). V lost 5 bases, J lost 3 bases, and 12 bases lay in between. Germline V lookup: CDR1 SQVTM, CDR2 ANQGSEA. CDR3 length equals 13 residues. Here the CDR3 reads CSVSGGQTDTQYF. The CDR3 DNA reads TGCAGCGTTTCGGGGGGCCAGACAGATACGCAGTATTTT.

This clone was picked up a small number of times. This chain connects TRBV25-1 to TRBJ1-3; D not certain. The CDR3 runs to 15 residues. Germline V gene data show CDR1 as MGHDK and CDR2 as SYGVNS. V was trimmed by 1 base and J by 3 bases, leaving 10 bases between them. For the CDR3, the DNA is TGTGCCAGCAGTGAATCAGGACGGGGTGGAAACACCATATATTTT. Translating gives CASSESGRGGNTIYF.

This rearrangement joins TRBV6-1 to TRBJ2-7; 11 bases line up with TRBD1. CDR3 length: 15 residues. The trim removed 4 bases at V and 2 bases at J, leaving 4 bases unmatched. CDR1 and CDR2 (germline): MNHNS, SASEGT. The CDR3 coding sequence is TGTGCCAGCAGTGCGGGACAGGGGGGGGCCTACGAGCAGTACTTC. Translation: CASSAGQGGAYEQYF.

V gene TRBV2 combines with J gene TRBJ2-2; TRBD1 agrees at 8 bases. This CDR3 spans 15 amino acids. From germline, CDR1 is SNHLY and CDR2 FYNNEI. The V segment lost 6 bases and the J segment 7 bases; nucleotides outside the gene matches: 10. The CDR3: CASRKDRGGIGELFF. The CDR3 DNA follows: TGTGCCAGCAGGAAAGACAGGGGAGGCATCGGGGAGCTGTTTTTT.